One sample yielded the 30 T cell receptor beta chains listed below, sequenced in a study of T cells in Graves' hyperthyroidism and ophthalmopathy. Regions amplified from RNA transcripts were the TCR beta CDR3 regions. The HTBI primer set drove a first-round RT-PCR of the TCR CDR3. A single record per CDR3 protein comes from TCRdb applying MiXCR to the multiplex PCR reads. There are under 400,000 distinct CDR3 sequences in the sample; approximately 15% occur only once, and 25% to 35% lies in the top ten. Sequenced: blood. The receptor source for this set is a woman aged 18 to 35 with Graves' hyperthyroidism that later progressed to Graves' ophthalmopathy.

This clonotype has a count of ten or more. The chain is built from TRBV27 and TRBJ2-7; D gene uncertain. Trimming took off 5 bases at V and 5 bases at J, with 10 bases between the two ends. The CDR3 contains 12 residues. Germline CDR1 is MNHEY and CDR2 is SMNVEV (reference sequence). The CDR3 DNA follows: TGTGCCAGCAGTCCGCCCAACAACGAGCAGTACTTC. It translates to CASSPPNNEQYF.

J is TRBJ1-3 and V is TRBV6-1, with TRBD1 as a possible D gene (5 bases). Germline CDR1 MNHNS, CDR2 SASEGT. This CDR3 is 17 amino acids long. Trimming pared 5 bases from V and 0 bases from J, leaving 17 bases between. The CDR3 DNA reads TGTGCCAGCAGTCCCAATCCGACAGAATACTCTGGAAACACCATATATTTT. It specifies CASSPNPTEYSGNTIYF.

In this sample, this clonotype turned up many times. The chain joins TRBV13 to TRBJ2-5; TRBD1 agrees at 7 bases. The CDR3 has 14 residues. Trimming cost V 8 bases and J 1 base; bases outside gene matches: 7. Germline V lookup: CDR1 PRHDT, CDR2 FYEKMQ (reference sequence). This CDR3 reads CASARRDSQETQYF. CDR3 DNA: TGTGCCAGCGCTCGCCGGGACAGCCAAGAGACCCAGTACTTC.

The gene calls are TRBV7-9 and TRBJ2-3; D remains unclear. Germline CDR1 SEHNR, CDR2 FQNEAQ (reference sequence). CDR3 size: 16 residues. Between the trimmed V and J ends, which lost 1 base and 0 bases, there was a span of 11 bases. The CDR3 sequence is CASSLVERLSTDTQYF. The CDR3 nucleotides read TGTGCCAGCAGCTTAGTTGAGAGACTCAGCACAGATACGCAGTATTTT. The full variable domain, its missing parts supplied by reference TRBV7-9 and TRBJ2-3, is DTGVSQNPRHKITKRGQNVTFRCDPISEHNRLYWYRQTLGQGPEFLTYFQNEAQLEKSRLLSDRFSAERPKGSFSTLEIQRTEQGDSAMYLCASSLVERLSTDTQYFGPGTRLTVL.

Only a few counts were recorded for this clonotype. The chain couples TRBV29-1 to TRBJ2-5; TRBD2 agrees at 7 bases. V was pared by 0 bases and J by 1 base, with 8 bases of the junction left unmatched. The CDR3 has 16 residues. Per the germline V gene, CDR1 is SQVTM and CDR2 is ANQGSEA. As DNA, the CDR3 is TGCAGCGTTGAAGATCGGGCAGGGAGGGCCCAAGAGACCCAGTACTTC. Protein: CSVEDRAGRAQETQYF.

This clonotype was seen more than once but under ten times. J is TRBJ2-7 and V is TRBV24-1, with D maybe TRBD2 (6 bases). CDR1 is KGHDR, CDR2 SFDVKD, per germline. The CDR3 runs 17 residues. V dropped 0 bases and J dropped 0 bases, with 14 bases sitting between them. CDR3 sequence: CATSDLGISGISYEQYF. The CDR3 DNA reads as TGTGCCACCAGTGATTTGGGAATTAGCGGAATCTCCTACGAGCAGTACTTC.

This clonotype turned up a few times. The rearrangement links TRBV27 to TRBJ2-7, with TRBD2 matching 9 bases. The germline gives CDR1 MNHEY, CDR2 SMNVEV (reference sequence). V was clipped by 2 bases and J by 5 bases; unmatched bases: 10. CDR3 size: 16 residues. CDR3 sequence: CASSLHIAGVVNEQYF. CDR3 sequence (DNA): TGTGCCAGCAGTTTACACATAGCGGGAGTAGTGAACGAGCAGTACTTC.

This clonotype was detected only a few times. The chain employs TRBV6-1 and TRBJ2-3; the D gene could be TRBD1 or TRBD2 (5 bases each). V shed 6 bases and J shed 2 bases, with 15 bases lying between them. The CDR3 runs 15 residues. Germline values: CDR1 MNHNS, CDR2 SASEGT. The CDR3 coding sequence is TGTGCCAGCAGCCGGGTGGGACGGGTCACAGATACGCAGTATTTT. Amino acid sequence: CASSRVGRVTDTQYF.

This clonotype was counted ten times or more. CDR3 protein: CASSLGQGANNEQYF. In DNA, the CDR3 is TGTGCCAGCAGTCTGGGACAGGGGGCCAACAACGAGCAGTACTTC. V usage is TRBV2 and J usage is TRBJ2-7; 12 bases are a match to TRBD1. The V and J ends lost 5 bases and 5 bases, in that order; junction bases with no gene match: 7. The germline gives CDR1 SNHLY, CDR2 FYNNEI. The CDR3 runs 15 residues.

The V gene is TRBV12-3 or TRBV12-4, the J gene TRBJ2-1; 7 nucleotides agree with TRBD2. There are 13 residues in the CDR3. The V segment lost 5 bases and the J segment 8 bases; nucleotides outside the gene matches: 6. This CDR3 reads CASSPGTIDEQFF. The CDR3, as DNA: TGTGCCAGCAGTCCCGGGACTATCGATGAGCAGTTCTTC.

CDR3 DNA: TGCAGCGTTGAATTTCCCTCTGGGGCCAACGTCCTGACTTTC. This gives the protein CSVEFPSGANVLTF. The chain combines TRBV29-1 with TRBJ2-6; D call uncertain. The germline V and J ends were trimmed by 2 bases and 0 bases, with 5 bases remaining between them. Germline CDR1 and CDR2: SQVTM and ANQGSEA. The CDR3 is made up of 14 amino acids.

This clonotype appeared a few times. The genes are TRBV6-1 and TRBJ1-4, with a weak D call TRBD1 (5 bases). Trimming stripped 5 bases from V and 7 bases from J, with 14 bases between. Germline V gives CDR1 MNHNS, CDR2 SASEGT. The CDR3 is 14 residues long. The CDR3 loop is CASSSGRPIEKLFF. Here the CDR3 DNA reads TGTGCCAGCAGTTCGGGGCGCCCCATTGAAAAACTGTTTTTT.

This clonotype was counted between two and nine times. This rearrangement joins TRBV10-3 to TRBJ1-1; D might be TRBD1 (5 bases). Trimming shortened V by 4 bases and J by 3 bases, and 6 bases separated the two germline ends. This CDR3 has 12 residues. Germline V gene data show CDR1 as ENHRY and CDR2 as SYGVKD. Written as DNA, the CDR3 is TGTGCCATCAGTGGAGGGGACACTGAAGCTTTCTTT. Its protein product is CAISGGDTEAFF.

This clonotype has ten or more counts. This chain joins TRBV20-1 and TRBJ2-5; 8 nucleotides align to TRBD2. The germline V gene has CDR1 DFQATT and CDR2 SNEGSKA (reference sequence). Trimming removed 0 bases from V and 3 bases from J; junction bases left unmatched: 9. The CDR3 covers 16 residues. DNA of the CDR3: TGCAGTGCTAGAGATCGATCTAGCGGGTTAAAAGAGACCCAGTACTTC. Translation: CSARDRSSGLKETQYF.

This clonotype has only a few counts. The chain couples TRBV7-9 to TRBJ2-3, with TRBD2 matching 8 bases. Trimming took 5 bases from V and 13 from J; bases not matched to a gene: 11. Germline CDR1 and CDR2: SEHNR and FQNEAQ (reference sequence). The CDR3 loop spans 13 amino acids. CDR3 coding DNA: TGTGCCAGCAGCCCGGGGGGGACAACCGATAAGTATTTT. As protein: CASSPGGTTDKYF.

This clonotype was seen at least ten times. The rearrangement uses TRBV6-5 and TRBJ2-7; 15 nucleotides agree with TRBD2. Germline values: CDR1 MNHEY, CDR2 SVGAGI. J gave up 2 bases and V 2 bases, and 4 bases lay outside the gene matches. The CDR3 contains 17 residues. CDR3 loop: CASSYQGLAGGTYEQYF. DNA for the CDR3: TGTGCCAGCAGTTACCAAGGACTAGCGGGAGGGACCTACGAGCAGTACTTC.

There are many counts of this clonotype. V gene TRBV29-1 combines with J gene TRBJ2-1, with 13 bases that match TRBD2. The CDR3 spans 15 residues. V trimming: 2 bases; J trimming: 9 bases; junction bases outside the gene matches: 7. Germline lookup yields CDR1 SQVTM and CDR2 ANQGSEA. This CDR3 is CSVETTGLAGIEQFF. In nucleotides, the CDR3 is TGCAGCGTTGAAACTACGGGACTAGCGGGAATTGAGCAGTTCTTC.

This clonotype was detected only a few times. V gene TRBV3-1 combines with J gene TRBJ2-5, with unresolved D. The V and J ends lost 0 bases and 2 bases respectively, with 7 bases between them. This CDR3 is built from 14 residues. Germline V CDR1 and CDR2: LGHDT, YNNKEL (reference sequence). The CDR3 protein is CASSQEYEQETQYF. CDR3 in DNA: TGTGCCAGCAGCCAAGAATATGAACAAGAGACCCAGTACTTC.

Ten or more counts support this clonotype. This chain uses TRBV29-1 with TRBJ2-5; weak D call: TRBD1 (5 bases). V dropped 5 bases and J dropped 2 bases, with 12 bases sitting between them. Germline-derived CDR1 and CDR2 are SQVTM and ANQGSEA. The CDR3 has 13 amino acids. Here the CDR3 reads CSVRQRLQETQYF. The DNA for the CDR3 is TGCAGCGTTCGACAGAGACTTCAAGAGACCCAGTACTTC.

This clonotype turned up a few times. The DNA of the CDR3 is TGTGCCAGCAGCTTAACGCAGGGAGGAGAAAAACTGTTTTTT. Its protein product is CASSLTQGGEKLFF. The chain has TRBV7-9 and TRBJ1-4; TRBD1 might be the D (5 bases). Trimming left V 2 bases short and J 8 bases short, with 12 bases between. Germline values: CDR1 SEHNR, CDR2 FQNEAQ (reference sequence). This CDR3 region has 14 residues.

The rearrangement links TRBV4-1 to TRBJ2-7; 10 bases are shared with TRBD2. The CDR3 length is 14 residues. CDR1 and CDR2 from the germline V gene are MGHRA and YSYEKL. The ends lost 3 bases at V and 4 bases at J; junction bases unmatched: 3. This chain's CDR3 is CASSQKLAGYEQYF. The CDR3 DNA reads TGCGCCAGCAGCCAGAAACTAGCGGGGTACGAGCAGTACTTC.

The chain has TRBV5-1 and TRBJ1-1; TRBD1 aligns across 9 bases. J was trimmed by 1 base and V by 0 bases; bases with no gene match: 7. The CDR3 sequence is 17 residues long. The germline gives CDR1 SGHRS, CDR2 YFSETQ. CDR3 coding DNA: TGCGCCAGCAGCTTGGCCTGGACAGGGGATACGAACACTGAAGCTTTCTTT. Its protein is CASSLAWTGDTNTEAFF.

The rearrangement links TRBV5-4 to TRBJ2-7; D unclear. V lost 4 bases and J lost 0, with 11 bases in between. In germline, CDR1 is SGHNT, CDR2 YYREEE (reference sequence). The length of the CDR3 is 14 residues. The CDR3 nucleotides read TGTGCCAGCAGCCCTATCGAGAACTCCTACGAGCAGTACTTC. Translating it yields CASSPIENSYEQYF.

This clonotype was seen more than once but under ten times. The rearrangement joins TRBV11-2 to TRBJ2-1; 11 bases fit TRBD2. The CDR3 totals 18 residues. Germline CDR1 SGHAT, CDR2 FQNNGV. V trimming: 2 bases; J trimming: 7 bases; junction bases outside the gene matches: 13. CDR3: CASSLIPARGLAGNEQFF. CDR3 DNA: TGTGCCAGCAGCTTAATACCCGCGCGTGGACTAGCGGGTAATGAGCAGTTCTTC.

This clonotype showed up many times. This chain connects TRBV20-1 to TRBJ2-7, with TRBD2 identical over 10 bases. Trimming removed 2 bases from V and 3 bases from J; junction bases left unmatched: 7. From germline, CDR1 is DFQATT and CDR2 SNEGSKA (reference sequence). The CDR3 is 15 residues long. The CDR3 DNA is TGCAGTGCTAGACCCTCATCTAGCGGGAGCTACGAGCAGTACTTC. It yields the protein CSARPSSSGSYEQYF.

Comment on this clonotype: This likely comes from a read error, as the CDR3 has no conserved phenylalanine or tryptophan at its end. The gene calls are TRBV7-9 and TRBJ2-1; D tentatively reads TRBD1 or TRBD2 (5 bases each). Germline CDR1 SEHNR, CDR2 FQNEAQ (reference sequence). The CDR3 length is 13 residues. V was pared by 3 bases and J by 4 bases, with 7 bases between. The CDR3 sequence is CASSLGRYNEQFS. The CDR3 DNA sequence: TGTGCCAGCAGCTTGGGACGGTACAATGAGCAGTTCTCC.

This clonotype was seen only a few times. V is TRBV12-3 or TRBV12-4 and J is TRBJ2-1, with D perhaps TRBD2 (6 bases). Trimming removed 2 bases at V and 6 bases at J, with 11 bases between. The CDR3 runs 14 residues. The CDR3 DNA reads as TGTGCCAGCAGTTTACCGGGAGAGGTCAATGAGCAGTTCTTC. This codes for CASSLPGEVNEQFF.

A note on this clonotype: This clone may be a read error of a much larger clone one base away. The rearrangement uses TRBV28 and TRBJ2-1; 9 nucleotides line up with TRBD2. The end of the DNA aligns better with TRBJ2-7, so the J call may be wrong. The CDR3 length is 17 residues. Germline V CDR1 and CDR2: MDHEN, SYDVKM. CDR3 residues: CASSLLGGRAWVNEQYF. CDR3 nucleotide sequence: TGTGCCAGCAGTTTATTGGGCGGGAGGGCCTGGGTCAATGAGCAGTACTTC.

Notes on this clonotype: This is likely a read error, given that the CDR3 carries no conserved phenylalanine or tryptophan at its end. The V and J genes are TRBV4-1 and TRBJ2-1; 7 nucleotides agree with TRBD1. CDR1 is MGHRA and CDR2 is YSYEKL in the germline V gene. The CDR3 contains 16 residues. Trimming took 6 bases from V and 0 from J; bases not matched to a gene: 8. The CDR3 region has the DNA TGCGCCAGCAGGGAGACAGGGAAGAGCTCCTACAATGAGCAGTTCCTC. It translates to CASRETGKSSYNEQFL.

This clonotype has only a few counts. The chain is built from TRBV7-9 and TRBJ2-3; D not resolved. CDR3 length: 13 amino acids. From germline, CDR1 is SEHNR and CDR2 FQNEAQ (reference sequence). The V and J ends lost 1 base and 4 bases respectively, with 6 bases between them. For the CDR3, the DNA is TGTGCCAGCAGCTTAGATGGTGCAGATACGCAGTATTTT. Residues: CASSLDGADTQYF.